A selection of T cell receptor beta chains follows, all from one sample in a study of OX40 agonist ivuxolimab in advanced cancers. Assay: immunoSEQ multiplex PCR; the TCRdb copy retains only in-frame clones and omits some. The sample shows under 95,000 clones, roughly 84% of them seen only once. The material was CD4+ or CD8+ T cells sorted from blood, obtained in a trial of the OX40 agonist ivuxolimab. The receptors were sampled from an adult with an advanced solid tumor such as melanoma, head and neck, liver or kidney cancer. CDR3s include the opening cysteine and the closing phenylalanine or tryptophan. The D gene is left open where the match is weak. Clone size, where shown, is once, few, many, or a class for clones that have expanded.

D gene	CDR3 length	V gene	clone size	J gene	CDR3 protein	CDR3 DNA
TRBD2	17	TRBV2	-	TRBJ2-7	CASSGPGLAGTYHEQYF	TGTGCCAGCAGCGGGCCGGGACTAGCGGGAACGTACCACGAGCAGTACTTC
-	15	TRBV5-6	-	TRBJ2-3	CASSLGSQGTDTQYF	TGTGCCAGCAGCTTGGGGAGTCAGGGCACAGATACGCAGTATTTT
-	13	TRBV10-2	-	TRBJ2-3	CASSPGARDTQYF	TGCGCCAGCAGTCCGGGTGCCCGAGATACGCAGTATTTT
-	17	TRBV18	-	TRBJ1-1	CASSPQREGGMNTEAFF	TGTGCCAGCTCACCTCAAAGGGAAGGAGGGATGAACACTGAAGCTTTCTTT
-	14	TRBV4-3	once	TRBJ1-1	CASSPNREGTEAFF	TGCGCCAGCAGCCCTAACAGGGAAGGCACTGAAGCTTTCTTT
TRBD1	15	TRBV5-1	-	TRBJ2-5	CASSLETGARETQYF	TGCGCCAGCAGCTTGGAGACAGGGGCTAGAGAGACCCAGTACTTC
TRBD1	15	TRBV11-2	-	TRBJ1-2	CASSPRDRGPYGYTF	TGTGCCAGCAGCCCAAGGGACAGGGGCCCCTATGGCTACACCTTC
-	16	TRBV11-2	few	TRBJ2-3	CASSPRGDLGFDTQYF	TGTGCCAGCAGCCCACGAGGAGACCTCGGGTTCGATACGCAGTATTTT
-	15	TRBV6-1	once	TRBJ1-5	CASSEVWGNNQPQHF	TGTGCCAGCAGTGAAGTATGGGGGAACAATCAGCCCCAGCATTTT
-	11	TRBV19	once	TRBJ2-3	CATQNTDTQYF	TGTGCCACGCAAAACACAGATACGCAGTATTTT
TRBD2	15	TRBV2	-	TRBJ2-5	CASSELAGVGETQYF	TGTGCCAGCAGTGAACTAGCGGGAGTCGGGGAGACCCAGTACTTC
TRBD2	18	TRBV5-1	-	TRBJ2-1	CASSWPGLAVNSYNEQFF	TGCGCCAGCAGCTGGCCGGGACTAGCGGTCAACTCCTACAATGAGCAGTTCTTC
-	14	TRBV7-2	-	TRBJ2-3	CASSLTPYTDTQYF	TGTGCCAGCAGCTTAACGCCCTACACAGATACGCAGTATTTT
-	17	TRBV12-2	-	TRBJ1-2	CASRLIRGSAFNYGYTF	TGTGCAAGTCGCTTAATTCGGGGATCCGCCTTTAACTATGGCTACACCTTC
-	17	TRBV7-6	-	TRBJ2-1	CASSLEFPGESYNEQFF	TGTGCCAGCAGCTTAGAGTTTCCGGGAGAGAGCTACAATGAGCAGTTCTTC
-	11	TRBV29-1	-	TRBJ1-2	CSVETTAGYTF	TGCAGCGTTGAAACGACAGCTGGCTACACCTTC
TRBD2	15	TRBV19	-	TRBJ2-1	CASSIGAAGANEQFF	TGTGCCAGTAGTATAGGTGCAGCGGGAGCTAATGAGCAGTTCTTC
-	14	TRBV28	-	TRBJ2-2	CASSWGAGTGELFF	TGTGCCAGCAGTTGGGGGGCGGGGACCGGGGAGCTGTTTTTT
-	13	TRBV9	-	TRBJ1-2	CASSVEGFHGYTF	TGTGCCAGCAGCGTAGAAGGGTTCCATGGCTACACCTTC
TRBD2	15	TRBV5-4	-	TRBJ2-5	CAGSFGSGRGETQYF	TGTGCCGGCAGCTTCGGTAGCGGGAGAGGAGAGACCCAGTACTTC
-	14	TRBV19	-	TRBJ1-5	CASKTGYENQPQHF	TGTGCCAGCAAAACAGGGTACGAGAATCAGCCCCAGCATTTT
-	15	TRBV28	-	TRBJ2-3	CASLLSGRISDTQYF	TGTGCCAGCCTTTTGAGCGGGCGGATCTCAGATACGCAGTATTTT
-	15	TRBV7-2	-	TRBJ2-7	CASSLDGYSTYEQYF	TGTGCCAGCAGCTTAGATGGCTATTCCACCTACGAGCAGTACTTC
-	15	TRBV6-5	few	TRBJ2-7	CACYSNRPGANEQYF	TGTGCCTGCTACTCTAACAGGCCGGGGGCCAACGAGCAGTACTTC
-	14	TRBV2	-	TRBJ1-1	CASSSDKRNTEAFF	TGTGCCAGCAGTTCGGACAAGAGGAACACTGAAGCTTTCTTT
TRBD1	14	TRBV4-1	many	TRBJ1-1	CASSQAGGFTEAFF	TGCGCCAGCAGCCAAGCAGGGGGGTTCACTGAAGCTTTCTTT
-	13	TRBV6-1	once	TRBJ2-5	CASSEMAAGTQYF	TGTGCCAGCAGTGAAATGGCAGCCGGGACCCAGTACTTC
TRBD1	12	TRBV6-5	few	TRBJ1-5	CASSRQGYPQHF	TGTGCCAGCAGTCGACAGGGTTATCCCCAGCATTTT
-	13	TRBV5-1	-	TRBJ2-1	CASSLEGRTEQFF	TGCGCCAGCAGCTTGGAAGGGCGGACTGAGCAGTTCTTC
-	15	TRBV5-1	-	TRBJ1-6	CASSLGSGYDSPLHF	TGCGCCAGCAGCTTGGGGTCCGGATACGATTCACCCCTCCACTTT
TRBD2	14	TRBV7-9	-	TRBJ2-1	CASRREDARNEQFF	TGTGCCAGCCGGCGGGAGGACGCGCGAAATGAGCAGTTCTTC
-	15	TRBV7-2	-	TRBJ2-7	CASSLVAATSYEQYF	TGTGCCAGCAGCTTAGTGGCGGCAACTTCCTACGAGCAGTACTTC